Listed below are T cell receptor beta chains from one sample, sequenced in a study of regulatory T cells in long-lasting Graves disease. In TCRdb, the multiplex PCR reads were re-called with MiXCR into one record per CDR3 protein. Here the sample spans 360,000 or so distinct CDR3 sequences, roughly 24% being singletons. Source: peripheral blood mononuclear cells (PBMCs), taken when the disease was refractory, from a patient treated with antithyroid drugs. The receptors come from a woman aged 40 to 50 with Graves disease. The CDR3 runs from the conserved cysteine through the conserved F or W. The D gene is left open where the match is weak. Expanded clones are given a class, and other clones once, few, many or no size at all.

.	TRBV5-6	.	TRBJ1-5	TGTGCCAGCAGCTTGGGTCTGACCTCTTACAATCAGCCCCAGCATTTT	CASSLGLTSYNQPQHF
.	TRBV6-5	few	TRBJ1-6	TGTGCCAGCAGTTACTTGTGGACATCAGAGGATTCACCCCTCCACTTT	CASSYLWTSEDSPLHF
TRBD2	TRBV6-5	.	TRBJ2-3	TGTGCCAGCAGCTACGGGTTAGCGGGAGGATTCACAGATACGCAGTATTTT	CASSYGLAGGFTDTQYF
TRBD1	TRBV3-1	few	TRBJ1-6	TGTGCCAGCAGCCCGGGACAGGCTAAGGGAGCCAATTCACCCCTCCACTTT	CASSPGQAKGANSPLHF
.	TRBV6-1	.	TRBJ2-2	TGTGCCACCAGAGAAAAGGCAGGATACACCGGGGAGCTGTTTTTT	CATREKAGYTGELFF
.	TRBV20-1	few	TRBJ1-4	TGCAGTGCTAGAGATCTCCTCCGCTTTAATGAAAAACTGTTTTTT	CSARDLLRFNEKLFF
TRBD1	TRBV30	.	TRBJ2-5	TGTGCCTGGAGTGTACGGGACAGACAAGAGACCCAGTACTTC	CAWSVRDRQETQYF
.	TRBV19	.	TRBJ2-7	TGTGCCAGTAGTATGACCGGCAGTCCGACCTACGAGCAGTACTTC	CASSMTGSPTYEQYF
.	TRBV19	.	TRBJ2-3	TGTGCCAGTAGTACAGGGCGGGGAGATACGCAGTATTTT	CASSTGRGDTQYF
.	TRBV6-4	.	TRBJ2-2	TGTGCCAGCAGTTACAGGCTTTTCGCGAACACCGGGGAGCTGTTTTTT	CASSYRLFANTGELFF
.	TRBV6-1	.	TRBJ1-5	TGTGCCGGAAACAGGGACGGCAATCAGCCCCGGCATTTT	CAGNRDGNQPRHF
.	TRBV7-2	many	TRBJ1-4	TGTGCCAGCAGCTTAACGGGGTCAGCCCGTAATGAAAAACTGTTTTTT	CASSLTGSARNEKLFF
.	TRBV7-9	.	TRBJ2-7	TGTGCCAGCAGCTTAGTAGCAGATACATACGAGCAGTACTTC	CASSLVADTYEQYF
.	TRBV6-1	few	TRBJ1-2	TGTGCCAGCAGTGAAGCAACCGACAGCCGCTATGGCTACACCTTC	CASSEATDSRYGYTF
.	TRBV6-1	.	TRBJ2-7	TGTGCCAGCAGTGAAAGGCCGGAGCGGCAGTACTTC	CASSERPERQYF
.	TRBV10-3	.	TRBJ2-7	TGTGCCATCAGTGAGTCGGGGAGCGAGCAGTACTTC	CAISESGSEQYF
.	TRBV6-1	many	TRBJ1-1	TGTGCCAGCAGTCGGGATTTTGGGAACACTGAAGCTTTCTTT	CASSRDFGNTEAFF
.	TRBV2	many	TRBJ1-2	TGTGCCAGCCCCCCGGGAATGTGGGACGATGTAAATGGCTACACCTTC	CASPPGMWDDVNGYTF
.	TRBV3-1	few	TRBJ2-7	TGTGCCAGCAGGGGGGATGGACTGTACGAGCAGTACTTC	CASRGDGLYEQYF
.	TRBV28	many	TRBJ2-7	TGTGCCAGCAGGGGCGCGGGCGTTTATTCCTACGAGCAGTACTTC	CASRGAGVYSYEQYF
.	TRBV29-1	many	TRBJ1-1	TGCAGCGTTTCAATCCGGGGTGGGCGAGCAGCTTTCTTT	CSVSIRGGRAAFF
TRBD2	TRBV5-4	.	TRBJ2-1	TGTGCCAGCAGCCCGACTAGCGGGAGGGCCTTCCACAATGAGCAGTTCTTC	CASSPTSGRAFHNEQFF
.	TRBV13	.	TRBJ2-5	TGTGCCAGCAGCCCAGGCGGTGGAGAGACCCGGTACTTC	CASSPGGGETRYF